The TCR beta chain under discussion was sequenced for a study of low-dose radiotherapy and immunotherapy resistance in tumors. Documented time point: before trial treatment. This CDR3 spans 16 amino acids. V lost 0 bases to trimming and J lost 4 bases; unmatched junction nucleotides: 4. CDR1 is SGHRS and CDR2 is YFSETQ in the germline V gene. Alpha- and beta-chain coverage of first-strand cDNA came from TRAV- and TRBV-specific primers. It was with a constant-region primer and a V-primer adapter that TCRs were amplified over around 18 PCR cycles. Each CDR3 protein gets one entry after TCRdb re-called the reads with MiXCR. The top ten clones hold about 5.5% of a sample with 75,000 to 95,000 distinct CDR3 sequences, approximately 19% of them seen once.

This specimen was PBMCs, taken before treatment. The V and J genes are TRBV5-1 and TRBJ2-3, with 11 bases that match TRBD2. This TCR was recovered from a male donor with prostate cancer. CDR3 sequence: CASSLGLAGIADTQYF. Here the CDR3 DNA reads TGCGCCAGCAGCTTGGGACTAGCGGGAATCGCAGATACGCAGTATTTT.